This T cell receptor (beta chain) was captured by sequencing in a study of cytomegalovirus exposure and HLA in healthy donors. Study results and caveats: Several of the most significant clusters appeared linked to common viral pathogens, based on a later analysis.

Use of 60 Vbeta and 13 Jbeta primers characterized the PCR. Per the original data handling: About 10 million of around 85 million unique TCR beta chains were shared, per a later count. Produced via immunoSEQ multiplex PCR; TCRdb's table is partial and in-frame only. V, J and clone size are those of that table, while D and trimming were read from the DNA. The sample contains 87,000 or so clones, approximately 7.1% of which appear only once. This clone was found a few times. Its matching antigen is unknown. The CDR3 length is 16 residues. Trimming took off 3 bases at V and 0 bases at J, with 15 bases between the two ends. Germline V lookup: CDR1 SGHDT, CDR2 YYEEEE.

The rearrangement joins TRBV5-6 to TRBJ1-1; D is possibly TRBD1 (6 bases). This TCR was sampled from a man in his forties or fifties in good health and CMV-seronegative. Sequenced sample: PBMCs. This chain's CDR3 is CASSSPPGAMNTEAFF. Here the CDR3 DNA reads TGTGCCAGCAGCTCCCCTCCAGGGGCCATGAACACTGAAGCTTTCTTT. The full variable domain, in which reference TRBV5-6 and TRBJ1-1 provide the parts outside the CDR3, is DAGVTQSPTHLIKTRGQQVTLRCSPKSGHDTVSWYQQALGQGPQFIFQYYEEEERQRGNFPDRFSGHQFPNYSSELNVNALLLGDSALYLCASSSPPGAMNTEAFFGQGTRLTVV.